This TCR beta chain was documented in a study of T cell changes during pregnancy in multiple sclerosis (dated by TCRdb to between 2018 and 2020). Regarding the complete study: The study examined how the T cell repertoire changed over the course of pregnancy in women with multiple sclerosis.

The CDR3 runs 16 residues from the cysteine to the phenylalanine. Left in the record is the CDR3 DNA by itself, 48 bases read in frame from the first base. CDR1 and CDR2 are read off the germline V gene (reference sequence) as SGHNT and YYREEE. Ends trimmed: V by 3 bases, J by 5 bases; bases unmatched to a gene: 10. About this clone: Its cognate antigen has yet to be identified. No base qualities exist here, and no much larger clone lies one base off it.

Libraries came from the immunoSEQ multiplex PCR assay. TCRdb carries this immuneACCESS record with in-frame sequences only. Its versions omit some clonotypes, under half of them owing to an unresolved V gene in the studies checked, with the rest unexplained. For this sample the table gives approximately 65,000 clones, of which roughly nine tenths were detected only once. In total, the top ten clones hold 0.6% to 0.9% of the sample. The starting material was CD4+ T cells from peripheral blood mononuclear cells, obtained in the first trimester of pregnancy. This TCR came from a female donor with multiple sclerosis, enrolled in a pregnancy study. The chain uses TRBV5-4 and TRBJ2-5; 10 bases in the middle match TRBD1. This receptor has the CDR3 CASSSSPGQGLETQYF. The DNA sequence reads TGTGCCAGCAGCTCGTCCCCGGGACAGGGGTTGGAGACCCAGTACTTC. The CDR3 plus the reference TRBV5-4 and TRBJ2-5 genes for the other parts give the full variable domain: ETGVTQSPTHLIKTRGQQVTLRCSSQSGHNTVSWYQQALGQGPQFIFQYYREEENGRGNFPPRFSGLQFPNYSSELNVNALELDDSALYLCASSSSPGQGLETQYFGPGTRLLVL.